Each of the 22 T cell receptor beta chains below was sequenced from the same sample in a study of CD8+ T cells in alopecia areata. The authors extracted RNA and reverse transcribed it into cDNA as the sequencing template. Measured with immunoSEQ multiplex PCR; TCRdb has only the in-frame clones, and not every one. The profile shows approximately 160,000 clones, around three fifths of them singletons. Treatment noted: oral pan-JAK inhibitor, 5-10 mg twice daily. The sample was CD4+ T cells sorted from blood, taken at week 24, from a patient treated with tofacitinib. These receptors were obtained from a human donor with alopecia areata.

A note on this clone: Sequence at one end of the junction differs from germline and may be a read error. This specimen includes other DNA sequences encoding the same CDR3. The CDR3 protein is CASGDRGYEQYF. As DNA, the CDR3 is TGTGCCAGCGGTGACAGGGGCTACGAGCAGTACTTC. V and J are TRBV25-1 and TRBJ2-7; TRBD1 agrees at 8 bases. Per the germline V gene, CDR1 is MGHDK and CDR2 is SYGVNS. This CDR3 has 12 amino acids.

The chain is built from TRBV5-6 and TRBJ2-3, with 8 bases identical to TRBD1. The germline V gene has CDR1 SGHDT and CDR2 YYEEEE. This CDR3 spans 13 amino acids. J gave up 6 bases and V 5 bases, and 5 bases lay outside the gene matches. This chain's CDR3 is CASRIPGGDTQYF. In nucleotides, the CDR3 is TGTGCCAGCAGAATACCAGGGGGCGATACGCAGTATTTT.

The V call is TRBV5-1, the J call TRBJ1-4, with D possibly being TRBD1 (5 bases). Germline-derived CDR1 and CDR2 are SGHRS and YFSETQ. V was pared by 7 bases and J by 5 bases, with 12 bases between. This CDR3 is 13 amino acids long. The DNA of the CDR3 is TGCGCCAGCCACACAGGTTTGAATGAAAAACTGTTTTTT. Encoded protein: CASHTGLNEKLFF. Drawing the rest from reference TRBV5-1 and TRBJ1-4, the complete variable domain is KAGVTQTPRYLIKTRGQQVTLSCSPISGHRSVSWYQQTPGQGLQFLFEYFSETQRNKGNFPGRFSGRQFSNSRSEMNVSTLELGDSALYLCASHTGLNEKLFFGSGTQLSVL.

V usage is TRBV7-9 and J usage is TRBJ2-5; 8 bases agree with TRBD1. This CDR3 has 17 amino acids. Trimming cost V 3 bases and J 5 bases; bases outside gene matches: 14. From germline, CDR1 is SEHNR and CDR2 FQNEAQ (reference sequence). The chain's CDR3 is CASSFYPRQGARETQYF. The CDR3 region has the DNA TGTGCCAGCAGCTTCTACCCCAGGCAGGGGGCGAGGGAGACCCAGTACTTC.

This clone was detected a few times. The chain links TRBV30 to TRBJ1-6; D remains ambiguous. V was clipped by 1 base and J by 11 bases, with 15 bases between them. The CDR3 has 14 amino acids. Looked up from germline, CDR1 is GTSNPN and CDR2 is SVGIG (reference sequence). CDR3 region: CAWSETALRAPLHF. In DNA form, the CDR3 reads TGTGCCTGGAGTGAAACAGCCCTTAGGGCACCCCTCCACTTT.

V is TRBV6-1 and J is TRBJ2-3; tentative D call: TRBD1 (6 bases). Trimming cost V 1 base and J 7 bases, with 21 bases left between them. This CDR3 is built from 17 residues. Looked up from germline, CDR1 is MNHNS and CDR2 is SASEGT. The CDR3 DNA follows: TGTGCCAGCAGTGAAGGGACAGCAGGGGCCCTACCTAATACGCAGTATTTT. This translates into CASSEGTAGALPNTQYF.

The rearrangement joins TRBV29-1 to TRBJ1-5, with D maybe TRBD1 (6 bases). Trimming pared 7 bases from V and 5 bases from J, leaving 18 bases between. The CDR3 sequence is 14 residues long. Germline V gene sequence: CDR1 SQVTM, CDR2 ANQGSEA. The CDR3 reads CSALVDRRDQPQHF. The DNA of the CDR3 is TGCAGCGCACTGGTCGACAGGCGGGATCAGCCCCAGCATTTT.

The J gene is TRBJ2-5, the V gene TRBV5-1; TRBD1 might be the D (6 bases). In germline, CDR1 is SGHRS, CDR2 YFSETQ. Trimming stripped 4 bases from V and 5 bases from J, with 12 bases between. CDR3 length: 13 amino acids. CDR3 nucleotide sequence: TGCGCCAGCAGCCTGGACAGAACGGAGACCCAGTACTTC. As protein: CASSLDRTETQYF. Filled out from reference TRBV5-1 and TRBJ2-5, the complete variable domain reads KAGVTQTPRYLIKTRGQQVTLSCSPISGHRSVSWYQQTPGQGLQFLFEYFSETQRNKGNFPGRFSGRQFSNSRSEMNVSTLELGDSALYLCASSLDRTETQYFGPGTRLLVL.

This clone was seen a handful of times. The chain joins TRBV19 to TRBJ1-1; 10 positions agree with TRBD1. Germline V gives CDR1 LNHDA, CDR2 SQIVND (reference sequence). V shed 8 bases, J shed 6 bases, and the junction held 12 bases outside the gene matches. There are 15 residues in the CDR3. This CDR3 is CASSSPHGQGAEAFF. CDR3 coding DNA: TGTGCCAGTTCATCCCCGCACGGACAGGGGGCTGAAGCTTTCTTT.

The V and J genes are TRBV10-3 and TRBJ2-5; unclear D gene. CDR3 length equals 13 residues. Germline CDR1 reads ENHRY; CDR2 reads SYGVKD. Trimming shortened V by 6 bases and J by 1 base, and 9 bases separated the two germline ends. CDR3 amino acids: CAISGEVQETQYF. CDR3 nucleotides: TGTGCCATCAGCGGAGAGGTCCAAGAGACCCAGTACTTC.

The chain has TRBV30 and TRBJ1-3, with D unresolved. The CDR3 has 12 residues. V was trimmed by 2 bases and J by 4 bases, leaving 6 bases between them. Germline assignment: CDR1 GTSNPN and CDR2 SVGIG (reference sequence). The CDR3 DNA sequence: TGTGCCTGGAGTATCGGGGGAAACACCATATATTTT. It encodes CAWSIGGNTIYF.

The CDR3 here is CASSWTSGGALDTQYF. CDR3 in DNA: TGCGCCAGCAGCTGGACTAGCGGGGGGGCCTTAGATACGCAGTATTTT. This chain joins TRBV5-1 and TRBJ2-3, with TRBD2 identical over 15 bases. V trimming: 3 bases; J trimming: 5 bases; junction bases outside the gene matches: 4. CDR3 size: 16 residues. Germline CDR1 and CDR2: SGHRS and YFSETQ.

This clone was seen a few times. The chain uses TRBV5-1 and TRBJ2-5; no definite D call. Germline V gene lookup returns CDR1 SGHRS and CDR2 YFSETQ. The V and J ends lost 4 bases and 2 bases respectively, with 3 bases between them. The CDR3 extends over 11 amino acids. The CDR3 sequence is CASSEQETQYF. In nucleotides, the CDR3 is TGCGCCAGCAGCGAACAAGAGACCCAGTACTTC.

The chain couples TRBV10-3 to TRBJ2-2, with 9 bases fitting TRBD1. Per the germline V gene, CDR1 is ENHRY and CDR2 is SYGVKD. This CDR3 has 14 amino acids. With V trimmed by 6 bases and J by 1 base, 0 bases remained unmatched. CDR3 amino acids: CAIRDRGNTGELFF. CDR3 coding DNA: TGTGCCATCAGGGACAGGGGGAACACCGGGGAGCTGTTTTTT.

This clone was seen more than once but under ten times. The chain is built from TRBV5-1 and TRBJ1-1; no definite D call. V shed 4 bases and J shed 0 bases, with 13 bases lying between them. Germline V gives CDR1 SGHRS, CDR2 YFSETQ. The CDR3 length is 15 residues. CDR3 sequence reads: CASSRNRGMNTEAFF. DNA for the CDR3: TGCGCCAGCAGCCGTAACAGAGGCATGAACACTGAAGCTTTCTTT.

This clone was seen more than once but under ten times. CDR3 bases: TGCGCCAGCAGCTTGTCAGGGGTCAACACTGAAGCTTTCTTT. This codes for CASSLSGVNTEAFF. The chain combines TRBV5-1 with TRBJ1-1; a weak D match, TRBD1 (6 bases). Trimming cost V 1 base and J 2 bases, with 9 bases left between them. The CDR3 length is 14 residues. In germline, CDR1 is SGHRS, CDR2 YFSETQ.

The chain recombines TRBV30 with TRBJ1-5; D ambiguous. This CDR3 contains 15 residues. V lost 0 bases and J 2 bases, leaving 11 bases between the germline ends. CDR1 GTSNPN and CDR2 SVGIG come from the germline V gene (reference sequence). CDR3 nucleotides: TGTGCCTGGAGTGTAGAGAGCGGTCGCAATCAGCCCCAGCATTTT. This gives the protein CAWSVESGRNQPQHF.

This clone was seen a handful of times. The genes are TRBV9 and TRBJ2-3, with D perhaps TRBD2 (6 bases). Germline-derived CDR1 and CDR2 are SGDLS and YYNGEE. CDR3 length: 16 residues. Trimming stripped 4 bases from V and 2 bases from J, with 17 bases between. This chain's CDR3 is CASSPSARGYTDTQYF. The CDR3 DNA is TGTGCCAGCAGCCCAAGCGCGCGGGGATACACAGATACGCAGTATTTT.

This clone was observed a single time. This chain links TRBV29-1 with TRBJ1-1; tentatively, D is TRBD1 (6 bases). The CDR3 is 14 residues long. From germline, CDR1 is SQVTM and CDR2 ANQGSEA. The ends were cut back, 3 bases at V and 2 bases at J, with 13 bases in the middle. CDR3 sequence (DNA): TGCAGCGTTGATTATCGGACAGTTAACACTGAAGCTTTCTTT. It is translated as CSVDYRTVNTEAFF.

The chain couples TRBV9 to TRBJ1-4; 9 positions match TRBD1. This CDR3 has 16 residues. The V gene's germline CDR1 is SGDLS and CDR2 YYNGEE. J lost 7 bases, V lost 4 bases, and 11 bases had no gene match. Written as DNA, the CDR3 is TGTGCCAGCAGCCCGCGGACAGGGGCGAGGATTGAAAAACTGTTTTTT. Translation: CASSPRTGARIEKLFF. The variable domain in full, with the rest retrieved from reference TRBV9 and TRBJ1-4, is DSGVTQTPKHLITATGQRVTLRCSPRSGDLSVYWYQQSLDQGLQFLIQYYNGEERAKGNILERFSAQQFPDLHSELNLSSLELGDSALYFCASSPRTGARIEKLFFGSGTQLSVL.

J is TRBJ1-6 and V is TRBV4-1; 8 bases are a match to TRBD1. Trimming at V came to 5 bases and at J to 12 bases, leaving 6 bases not matched to a gene. From germline, CDR1 is MGHRA and CDR2 YSYEKL. This CDR3 contains 13 residues. The CDR3 DNA is TGCGCCAGCAGCTTTGGACAGGGAGAACCCCTCCACTTT. It specifies CASSFGQGEPLHF.

This clone showed up just once. This chain's CDR3 is CASSIRQSRANVLTF. CDR3 in DNA: TGTGCCAGCAGCATCCGACAAAGTCGGGCCAACGTCCTGACTTTC. The V gene is TRBV7-2, the J gene TRBJ2-6; no clear D gene. Trimming shortened V by 5 bases and J by 5 bases, and 13 bases separated the two germline ends. Per germline, CDR1 SGHTA and CDR2 FQGNSA. This CDR3 has 15 residues.